Below, 20 T cell receptor beta chains from the same sample are listed, as sequenced in a study of cytomegalovirus exposure and HLA in healthy donors. Data came from immunoSEQ multiplex PCR; TCRdb stores just in-frame clones and leaves some out. The sample includes some 260,000 clones, roughly 90% of them seen just once. The material sequenced was PBMCs. These receptors were obtained from a man aged 18 to 30 in good health and CMV-seropositive.

The rearrangement joins TRBV19 to TRBJ2-7; 7 bases are a match to TRBD2. Germline CDR1 and CDR2: LNHDA and SQIVND (reference sequence). This CDR3 is built from 15 residues. V lost 5 bases, J lost 2 bases, and 9 bases stayed unmatched. The CDR3 spells CASSVGASGTYEQYF. CDR3 bases: TGTGCCAGTAGTGTGGGCGCTAGCGGAACCTACGAGCAGTACTTC.

The chain couples TRBV6-1 to TRBJ2-7, with D unresolved. From germline, CDR1 is MNHNS and CDR2 SASEGT. The CDR3 is made up of 14 amino acids. V was pared by 3 bases and J by 0 bases, with 9 bases between. The CDR3 sequence is CASSEPRSSYEQYF. The CDR3 region has the DNA TGTGCCAGCAGTGAGCCCAGAAGCTCCTACGAGCAGTACTTC.

Comments on this clone: At one end, the junction sequence differs from germline, possibly due to a read error. This chain joins TRBV10-3 and TRBJ2-1; D is ambiguous. The CDR3 loop spans 12 amino acids. Germline CDR1 reads ENHRY; CDR2 reads SYGVKD. CDR3 amino acids: CAISDSSNEQFF. The CDR3, as DNA: TGTGCCATCAGTGACTCCTCCAATGAGCAGTTCTTC.

V is TRBV7-6 and J is TRBJ2-1, with TRBD2 as a possible D gene (6 bases). V was shortened by 0 bases and J by 7 bases, with 10 bases between the two germline ends. Germline CDR1 reads SGHVS; CDR2 reads FNYEAQ. The CDR3 spans 14 residues. Here the CDR3 reads CASSLAGGGNEQFF. The CDR3 DNA reads as TGTGCCAGCAGCTTAGCGGGAGGTGGGAATGAGCAGTTCTTC.

The rearrangement joins TRBV7-9 to TRBJ1-2; D remains ambiguous. Germline CDR1 and CDR2: SEHNR and FQNEAQ (reference sequence). Trimming removed 2 bases at V and 3 bases at J, with 13 bases between. The CDR3 runs 15 residues. CDR3 coding DNA: TGTGCCAGCAGCTTACGGGGAGGGATAGACTATGGCTACACCTTC. It yields the protein CASSLRGGIDYGYTF.

The V gene is TRBV5-1, the J gene TRBJ1-4; 7 positions agree with TRBD1. The V gene end was trimmed by 0 bases and the J gene end by 4 bases; junction bases not matched to a gene: 3. The CDR3 is 15 amino acids. Germline assignment: CDR1 SGHRS and CDR2 YFSETQ. The CDR3 nucleotides read TGCGCCAGCAGCTTGGCGGGACAGATTAATGAAAAACTGTTTTTT. Residues: CASSLAGQINEKLFF. Variable domain in full (rest from reference TRBV5-1 and TRBJ1-4): KAGVTQTPRYLIKTRGQQVTLSCSPISGHRSVSWYQQTPGQGLQFLFEYFSETQRNKGNFPGRFSGRQFSNSRSEMNVSTLELGDSALYLCASSLAGQINEKLFFGSGTQLSVL.

The chain couples TRBV5-1 to TRBJ2-4; D assignment may be TRBD1 or TRBD2 (7 bases each). Looked up from germline, CDR1 is SGHRS and CDR2 is YFSETQ. The CDR3 runs to 13 residues. The V end lost 1 base, the J end lost 10 bases, and 12 bases lay between the germline ends. The CDR3 sequence: CASSLRGREIQYF. CDR3 bases: TGCGCCAGCAGCTTGAGGGGGCGGGAGATTCAGTACTTC.

The rearrangement joins TRBV27 to TRBJ1-3; D is ambiguous. This CDR3 has 15 amino acids. The V end lost 3 bases, the J end lost 2 bases, and 11 bases lay between the germline ends. Germline assignment: CDR1 MNHEY and CDR2 SMNVEV (reference sequence). The CDR3 loop is CASSLFRSPGNTIYF. Written as DNA, the CDR3 is TGTGCCAGCAGTTTGTTCAGGTCCCCTGGAAACACCATATATTTT.

This sequence joins TRBV9 and TRBJ2-1; 7 bases are a match to TRBD2. V trimming: 0 bases; J trimming: 8 bases; junction bases outside the gene matches: 5. The length of the CDR3 is 14 residues. CDR1 SGDLS and CDR2 YYNGEE come from the germline V gene. CDR3 nucleotide sequence: TGTGCCAGCAGCGTAGAGGGACTATGGGATGAGCAGTTCTTC. It yields the protein CASSVEGLWDEQFF.

This clone has a single count. The V and J genes are TRBV9 and TRBJ2-7, with TRBD2 matching 8 bases. The germline gives CDR1 SGDLS, CDR2 YYNGEE. The V segment lost 3 bases and the J segment 7 bases; nucleotides outside the gene matches: 6. This CDR3 has 13 residues. CDR3 residues: CASSGGGRFEQYF. The CDR3 DNA reads as TGTGCCAGCAGCGGGGGCGGGAGGTTTGAGCAGTACTTC.

The chain carries TRBV18 and TRBJ2-3, with 13 bases fitting TRBD2. CDR3 length: 16 amino acids. Trimming cost V 6 bases and J 6 bases; bases outside gene matches: 9. The germline V gene has CDR1 KGHSH and CDR2 LQKENI. The CDR3 DNA sequence: TGTGCCAGCTCCCTCGGACTAGCGGGAGCACCGGATACGCAGTATTTT. Translation gives CASSLGLAGAPDTQYF.

The rearrangement uses TRBV10-1 and TRBJ2-7; D may match TRBD1 or TRBD2 (5 bases each). Between the trimmed V and J ends, which lost 6 bases and 0 bases, there was a span of 15 bases. The CDR3 runs 15 residues. Germline V gene data show CDR1 as WNHNN and CDR2 as SYGVQD (reference sequence). The CDR3 DNA reads TGCGCCAGCAGCCAATACCTCGGGGCCTCCTACGAGCAGTACTTC. Protein product: CASSQYLGASYEQYF.

This clone has a single count. This chain uses TRBV13 with TRBJ2-1; a possible D gene is TRBD1 (5 bases). This CDR3 region has 15 residues. V was trimmed by 2 bases and J by 0 bases, leaving 8 bases between them. The germline CDR1 and CDR2 sequences are PRHDT and FYEKMQ (reference sequence). The CDR3, as DNA: TGTGCCAGCAGCTTAAAGGGGTTCTCCTACAATGAGCAGTTCTTC. This gives the protein CASSLKGFSYNEQFF.

The V call is TRBV29-1, the J call TRBJ2-3; 10 bases agree with TRBD2. In germline, CDR1 is SQVTM, CDR2 ANQGSEA. The J segment lost 6 bases and the V segment lost 4 bases, leaving 19 bases of the junction unmatched. CDR3 length: 18 amino acids. The CDR3 DNA reads as TGCAGCGTTGCCCTACTAGCGGGGCACCTATACGCGGCTGATACGCAGTATTTT. As protein: CSVALLAGHLYAADTQYF.

The rearrangement joins TRBV4-1 to TRBJ1-1; D not resolved. The CDR3 covers 15 residues. Between the trimmed V and J ends, which lost 1 base and 0 bases, there was a span of 9 bases. Germline V gene data show CDR1 as MGHRA and CDR2 as YSYEKL. CDR3 nucleotide sequence: TGCGCCAGCAGCCAAGTTAGTCCCTTGAACACTGAAGCTTTCTTT. This codes for CASSQVSPLNTEAFF.

The V call is TRBV7-6, the J call TRBJ1-2; perhaps TRBD1 as D (5 bases). Per the germline V gene, CDR1 is SGHVS and CDR2 is FNYEAQ. The V end lost 5 bases, the J end lost 6 bases, and 19 bases lay between the germline ends. The CDR3 spans 15 residues. CDR3 loop: CASSPGETRGHGYTF. Written as DNA, the CDR3 is TGTGCCAGCAGCCCCGGTGAAACCCGGGGCCATGGCTACACCTTC.

The gene calls are TRBV27 and TRBJ2-7, with TRBD2 identical over 8 bases. Looked up from germline, CDR1 is MNHEY and CDR2 is SMNVEV (reference sequence). Trimming at V came to 0 bases and at J to 2 bases, leaving 3 bases not matched to a gene. This CDR3 spans 15 amino acids. The CDR3 DNA reads TGTGCCAGCAGTTTATCTACTAGCGGACCCTACGAGCAGTACTTC. Amino acids: CASSLSTSGPYEQYF.

This chain connects TRBV9 to TRBJ2-1; 9 bases are shared with TRBD2. The CDR3 length is 18 residues. With 4 bases clipped from V and 4 bases from J, the junction kept 15 bases outside the gene matches. Germline V gives CDR1 SGDLS, CDR2 YYNGEE. The CDR3 bases are TGTGCCAGCAGCCCATCCCTCAACCTAGCGGGGTTATACAATGAGCAGTTCTTC. Its protein product is CASSPSLNLAGLYNEQFF.

The CDR3 DNA reads as TGTGCCAGCAGTTACTCCTACAGGGGAAGGTATGGCTACACCTTC. This encodes CASSYSYRGRYGYTF. The chain couples TRBV6-5 to TRBJ1-2, with 7 bases identical to TRBD1. In germline, CDR1 is MNHEY, CDR2 SVGAGI. The CDR3 totals 15 residues. The V gene end was trimmed by 0 bases and the J gene end by 5 bases; junction bases not matched to a gene: 6.

In this sample, this clone turned up a few times. The chain couples TRBV19 to TRBJ1-2; TRBD1 agrees at 7 bases. CDR3 length equals 13 residues. With V trimmed by 1 base and J by 6 bases, 2 bases remained unmatched. CDR1 is LNHDA, CDR2 SQIVND, per germline (reference sequence). The CDR3 spells CASSIGQGDGYTF. In nucleotides, the CDR3 is TGTGCCAGTAGTATAGGACAGGGTGATGGCTACACCTTC.